This T cell receptor beta chain came from a study of T cell responses to AZD1222 COVID-19 vaccine. On this clone itself: The antigen remains undetermined.

General observations from the study: The breadth and depth of Spike-specific TCRs increased once two AZD1222 doses had been given. Across spike, vaccine-associated CD4 TCRs were found, dominant at 160-218 and 743-854. The peak T cell response came first, and repertoires were sampled only after it.

Here immunoSEQ multiplex PCR was the method, and the copy in TCRdb shows in-frame clones only, minus some. Among approximately 150,000 clones listed, approximately 91% were seen once. The CDR3 consists of 14 residues. Germline CDR1 and CDR2: MDHEN and SYDVKM. Germline trimming cut 3 bases from V and 2 bases from J; bases unmatched to any gene: 4. Sequencing used peripheral blood, obtained 28 days after the second dose of the MenACWY control vaccine. The source is an adult who received the MenACWY meningococcal vaccine as a control. The gene calls are TRBV28 and TRBJ2-7; 7 nucleotides agree with TRBD2. CDR3 sequence (DNA): TGTGCCAGCAGTTTGCGGGGGAGACCCTACGAGCAGTACTTC. It encodes CASSLRGRPYEQYF.